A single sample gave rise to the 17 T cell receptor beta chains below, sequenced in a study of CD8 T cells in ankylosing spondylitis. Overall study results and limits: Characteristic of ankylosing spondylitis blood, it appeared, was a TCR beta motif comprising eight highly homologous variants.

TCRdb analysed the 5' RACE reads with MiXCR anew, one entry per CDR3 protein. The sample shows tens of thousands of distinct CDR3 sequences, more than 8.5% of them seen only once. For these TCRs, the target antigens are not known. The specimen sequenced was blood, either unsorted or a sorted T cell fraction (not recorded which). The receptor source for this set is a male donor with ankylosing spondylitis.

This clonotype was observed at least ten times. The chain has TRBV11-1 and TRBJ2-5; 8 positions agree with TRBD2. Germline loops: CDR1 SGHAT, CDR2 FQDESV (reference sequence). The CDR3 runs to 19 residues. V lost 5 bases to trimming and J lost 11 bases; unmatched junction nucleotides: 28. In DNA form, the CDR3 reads TGTGCCAGCAGCGATACTAGCGGACTCTACGGCCCCGGGTTAATGGTGCAGTACTTC. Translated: CASSDTSGLYGPGLMVQYF.

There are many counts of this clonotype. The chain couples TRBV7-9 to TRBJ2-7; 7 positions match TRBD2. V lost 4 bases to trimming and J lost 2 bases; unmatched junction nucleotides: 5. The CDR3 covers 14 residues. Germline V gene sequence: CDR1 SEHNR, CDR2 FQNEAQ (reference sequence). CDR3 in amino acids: CASSWSGTPYEQYV. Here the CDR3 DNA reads TGTGCCAGCAGCTGGAGCGGGACCCCCTACGAGCAGTACGTC.

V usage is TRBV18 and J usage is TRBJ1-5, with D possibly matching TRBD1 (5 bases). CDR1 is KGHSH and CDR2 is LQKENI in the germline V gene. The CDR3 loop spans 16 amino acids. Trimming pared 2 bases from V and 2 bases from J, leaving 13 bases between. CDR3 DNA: TGTGCCAGCTCACCATTCCGCAGGGAAGGCAATCAGCCCCAGCATTTT. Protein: CASSPFRREGNQPQHF.

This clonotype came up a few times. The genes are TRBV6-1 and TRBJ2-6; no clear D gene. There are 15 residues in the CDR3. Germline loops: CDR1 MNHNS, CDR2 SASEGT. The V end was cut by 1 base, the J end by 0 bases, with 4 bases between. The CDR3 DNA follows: TGTGCCAGCAGTGAAGACAGCTCTGGGGCCAACGTCCTGACTTTC. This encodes CASSEDSSGANVLTF.

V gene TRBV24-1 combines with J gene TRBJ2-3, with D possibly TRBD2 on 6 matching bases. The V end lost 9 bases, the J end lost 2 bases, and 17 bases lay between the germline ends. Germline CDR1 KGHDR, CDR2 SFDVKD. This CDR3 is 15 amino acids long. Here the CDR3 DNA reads TGTGCCACCGGGGGGACGGGCCAGACCACAGATACGCAGTATTTT. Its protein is CATGGTGQTTDTQYF.

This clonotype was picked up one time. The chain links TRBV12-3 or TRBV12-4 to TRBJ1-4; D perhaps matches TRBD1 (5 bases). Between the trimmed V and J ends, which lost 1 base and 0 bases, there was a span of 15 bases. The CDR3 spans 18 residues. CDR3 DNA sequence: TGTGCCAGCAGTTTAGGGACGAAGGGGTCTGCAACTAATGAAAAACTGTTTTTT. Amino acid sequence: CASSLGTKGSATNEKLFF.

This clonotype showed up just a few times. The CDR3 DNA follows: TGTGCCAGCAGCTTACACGGGCCCTACAATGAGCAGTTCTTC. Translating it yields CASSLHGPYNEQFF. This chain links TRBV5-4 with TRBJ2-1; D not resolved. The CDR3 consists of 14 residues. V was clipped by 2 bases and J by 2 bases, with 8 bases between them. Germline V CDR1 and CDR2: SGHNT, YYREEE (reference sequence).

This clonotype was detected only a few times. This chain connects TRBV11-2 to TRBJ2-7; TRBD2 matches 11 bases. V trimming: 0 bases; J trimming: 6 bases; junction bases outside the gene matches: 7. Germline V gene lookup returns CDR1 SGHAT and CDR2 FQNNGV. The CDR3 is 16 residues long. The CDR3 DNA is TGTGCCAGCAGCTTAGAAATAGCGGGAGGGGAGAGCGAGCAGTACTTC. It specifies CASSLEIAGGESEQYF.

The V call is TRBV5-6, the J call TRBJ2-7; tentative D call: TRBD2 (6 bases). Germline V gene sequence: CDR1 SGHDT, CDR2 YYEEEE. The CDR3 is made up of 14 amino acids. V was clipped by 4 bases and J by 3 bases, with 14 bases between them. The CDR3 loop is CASSLARRDYEQYV. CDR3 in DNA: TGTGCCAGCAGCCTTGCGCGGAGGGACTACGAGCAGTACGTC.

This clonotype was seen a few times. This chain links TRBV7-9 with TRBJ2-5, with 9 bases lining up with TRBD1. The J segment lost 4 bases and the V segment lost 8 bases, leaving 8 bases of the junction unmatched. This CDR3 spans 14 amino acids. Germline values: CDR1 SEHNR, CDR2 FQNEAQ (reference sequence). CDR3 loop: CASQPGQGGETQYF. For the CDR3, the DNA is TGTGCCAGCCAGCCGGGACAGGGTGGAGAGACCCAGTACTTC.

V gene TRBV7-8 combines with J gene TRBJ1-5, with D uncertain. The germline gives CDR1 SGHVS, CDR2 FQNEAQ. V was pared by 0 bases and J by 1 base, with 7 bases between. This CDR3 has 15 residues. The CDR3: CASSLAQPSNQPQHF. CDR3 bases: TGTGCCAGCAGCTTAGCACAGCCGAGCAATCAGCCCCAGCATTTT.

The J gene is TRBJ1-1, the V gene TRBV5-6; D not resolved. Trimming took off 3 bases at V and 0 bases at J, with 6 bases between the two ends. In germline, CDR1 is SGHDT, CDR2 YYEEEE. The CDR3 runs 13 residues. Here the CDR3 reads CASSSNLNTEAFF. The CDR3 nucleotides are TGTGCCAGCAGCTCAAATTTGAACACTGAAGCTTTCTTT.

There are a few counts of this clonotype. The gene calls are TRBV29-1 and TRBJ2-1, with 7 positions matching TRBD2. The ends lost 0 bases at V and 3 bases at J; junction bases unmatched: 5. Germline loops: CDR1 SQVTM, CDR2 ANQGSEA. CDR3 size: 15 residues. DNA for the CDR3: TGCAGCGTTGAAGATCTAAGCGGGAACTACAATGAGCAGTTCTTC. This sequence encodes CSVEDLSGNYNEQFF.

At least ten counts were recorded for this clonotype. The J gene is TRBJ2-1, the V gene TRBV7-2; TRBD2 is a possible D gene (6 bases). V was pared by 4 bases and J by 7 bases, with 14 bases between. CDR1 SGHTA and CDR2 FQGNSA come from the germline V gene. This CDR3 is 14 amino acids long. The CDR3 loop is CASSSLALLNEQFF. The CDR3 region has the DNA TGTGCCAGCAGCTCCCTAGCGCTCCTGAATGAGCAGTTCTTC. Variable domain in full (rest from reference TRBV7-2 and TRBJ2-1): GAGVSQSPSNKVTEKGKDVELRCDPISGHTALYWYRQSLGQGLEFLIYFQGNSAPDKSGLPSDRFSAERTGGSVSTLTIQRTQQEDSAVYLCASSSLALLNEQFFGPGTRLTVL.

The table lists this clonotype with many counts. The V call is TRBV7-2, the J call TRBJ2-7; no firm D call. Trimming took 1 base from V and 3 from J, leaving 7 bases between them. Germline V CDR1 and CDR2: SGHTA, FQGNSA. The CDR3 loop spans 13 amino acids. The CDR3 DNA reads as TGTGCCAGCAGCTTAGGGCTAGTCTACGAGCAGTACTTC. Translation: CASSLGLVYEQYF. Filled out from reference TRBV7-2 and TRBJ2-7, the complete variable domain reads GAGVSQSPSNKVTEKGKDVELRCDPISGHTALYWYRQSLGQGLEFLIYFQGNSAPDKSGLPSDRFSAERTGGSVSTLTIQRTQQEDSAVYLCASSLGLVYEQYFGPGTRLTVT.

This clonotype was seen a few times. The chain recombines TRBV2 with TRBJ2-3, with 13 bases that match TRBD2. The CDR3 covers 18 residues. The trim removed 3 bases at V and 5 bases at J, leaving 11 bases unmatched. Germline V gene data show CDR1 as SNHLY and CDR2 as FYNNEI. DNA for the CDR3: TGTGCCAGCAGTGACCCGCTCGGGACTAGCGGGACTGGAGATACGCAGTATTTT. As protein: CASSDPLGTSGTGDTQYF.

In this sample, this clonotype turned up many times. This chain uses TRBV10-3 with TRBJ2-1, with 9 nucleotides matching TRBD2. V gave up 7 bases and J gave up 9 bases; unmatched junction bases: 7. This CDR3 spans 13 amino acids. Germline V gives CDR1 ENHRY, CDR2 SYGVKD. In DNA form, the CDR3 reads TGTGCCATCACCGCGGGAGGGACCGGTGAGCAGTTCTTC. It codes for CAITAGGTGEQFF.